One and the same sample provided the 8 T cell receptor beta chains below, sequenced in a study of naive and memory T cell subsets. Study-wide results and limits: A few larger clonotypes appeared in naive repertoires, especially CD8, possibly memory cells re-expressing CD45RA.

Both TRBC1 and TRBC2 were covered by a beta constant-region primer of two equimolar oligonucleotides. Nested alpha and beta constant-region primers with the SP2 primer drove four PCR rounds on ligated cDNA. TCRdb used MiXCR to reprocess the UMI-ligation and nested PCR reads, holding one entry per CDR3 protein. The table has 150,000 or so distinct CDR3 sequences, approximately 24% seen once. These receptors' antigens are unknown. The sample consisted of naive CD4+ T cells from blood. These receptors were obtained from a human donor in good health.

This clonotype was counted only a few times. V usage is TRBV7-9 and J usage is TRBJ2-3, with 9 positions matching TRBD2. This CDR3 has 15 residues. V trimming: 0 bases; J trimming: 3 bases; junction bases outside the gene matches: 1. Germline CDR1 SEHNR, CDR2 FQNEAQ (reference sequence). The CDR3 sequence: CASSLATSGTDTQYF. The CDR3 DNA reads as TGTGCCAGCAGCTTAGCGACTAGCGGAACAGATACGCAGTATTTT.

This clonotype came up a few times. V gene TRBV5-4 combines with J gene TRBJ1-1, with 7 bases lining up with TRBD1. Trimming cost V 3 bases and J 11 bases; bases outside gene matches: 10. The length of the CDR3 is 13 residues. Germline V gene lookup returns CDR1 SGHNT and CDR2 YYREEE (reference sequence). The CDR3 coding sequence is TGTGCCAGCAGCTACGGACAGGCGGAACGGGCTTTCTTT. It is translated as CASSYGQAERAFF.

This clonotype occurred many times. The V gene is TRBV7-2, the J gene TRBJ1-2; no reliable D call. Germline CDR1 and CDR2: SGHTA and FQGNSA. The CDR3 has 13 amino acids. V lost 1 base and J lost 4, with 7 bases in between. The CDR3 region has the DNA TGTGCCAGCAGCTTAGTAGTGCTCTATGGCTACACCTTC. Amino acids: CASSLVVLYGYTF.

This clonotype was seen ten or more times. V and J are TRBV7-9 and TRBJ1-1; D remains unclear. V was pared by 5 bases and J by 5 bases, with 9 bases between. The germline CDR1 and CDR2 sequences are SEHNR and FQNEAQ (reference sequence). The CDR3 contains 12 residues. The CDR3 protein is CASSRARTEAFF. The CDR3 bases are TGTGCCAGCAGCCGAGCAAGGACTGAAGCTTTCTTT.

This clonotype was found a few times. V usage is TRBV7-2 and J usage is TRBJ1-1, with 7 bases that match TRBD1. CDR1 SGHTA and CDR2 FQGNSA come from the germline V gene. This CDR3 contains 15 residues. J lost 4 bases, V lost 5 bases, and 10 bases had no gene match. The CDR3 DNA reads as TGTGCCAGCAGCCAAGGGCTAACAGGGGTCACTGAAGCTTTCTTT. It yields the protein CASSQGLTGVTEAFF.

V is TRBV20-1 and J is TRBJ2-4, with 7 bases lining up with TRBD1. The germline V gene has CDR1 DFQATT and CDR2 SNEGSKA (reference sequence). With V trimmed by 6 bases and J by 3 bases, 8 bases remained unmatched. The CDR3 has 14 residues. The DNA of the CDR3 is TGCAGTGCACTGACAGGGCAGGGCAAAAACATTCAGTACTTC. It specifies CSALTGQGKNIQYF.

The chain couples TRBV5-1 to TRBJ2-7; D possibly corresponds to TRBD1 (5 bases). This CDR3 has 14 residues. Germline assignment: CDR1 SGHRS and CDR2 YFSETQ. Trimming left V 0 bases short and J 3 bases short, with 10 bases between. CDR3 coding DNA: TGCGCCAGCAGCTTGGTCAGCAGGGACTACGAGCAGTACTTC. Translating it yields CASSLVSRDYEQYF.

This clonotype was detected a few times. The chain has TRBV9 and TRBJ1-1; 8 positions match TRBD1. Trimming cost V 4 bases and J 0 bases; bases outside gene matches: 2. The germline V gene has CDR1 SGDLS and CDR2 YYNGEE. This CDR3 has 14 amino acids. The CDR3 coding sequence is TGTGCCAGCAGCAAACAGGGGGTGAACACTGAAGCTTTCTTT. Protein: CASSKQGVNTEAFF.